This T cell receptor beta chain was obtained from a study of T cell responses to AZD1222 COVID-19 vaccine. Study-level findings and limits: Nearly half of unique spike-specific TCRs reportedly avoided B.1.351 and B.1.1.7 mutated regions. Following two doses of AZD1222, Spike-specific TCR breadth and depth rose.

Trimming stripped 4 bases from V and 0 bases from J, with 16 bases between. This CDR3 contains 17 residues. Germline-derived CDR1 and CDR2 are MDHEN and SYDVKM. With respect to this clone: The target antigen is unknown.

TCRdb's copy holds only in-frame clones and misses some; the assay was immunoSEQ multiplex PCR. The sample lists some 130,000 clones, roughly 89% seen once, with less than 7% in the top ten. The rearrangement joins TRBV28 to TRBJ1-3, with TRBD1 as a possible D gene (6 bases). This receptor was obtained from an adult in good health. This material consisted of peripheral blood, taken on day 0 of AZD1222 vaccination. Here the CDR3 DNA reads TGTGCCAGCAGTTCGAGTGGGCAGGGGATCTCTGGAAACACCATATATTTT. Amino acid sequence: CASSSSGQGISGNTIYF.